Presented here are 23 T cell receptor beta chains from one specimen sequenced in a study of blood T cells in healthy people across ages. Then a second PCR, running roughly 7 to 11 cycles, was carried out with a sample-barcoded 5' primer and a J-beta primer mix. TCRdb itself ran the 5' RACE reads through MiXCR, one entry per CDR3 protein. The sample shows over 700,000 distinct CDR3 sequences, around a quarter of them seen only once. This same sample was also part of a study on T cells of mothers and their children.

What was sequenced was blood. These receptors were collected from a boy younger than 18 in good health.

The J gene is TRBJ1-1, the V gene TRBV4-1, with TRBD1 matching over 8 bases. Germline CDR1 reads MGHRA; CDR2 reads YSYEKL. Losses at the gene ends were 4 bases for V and 4 bases for J; bases not matched to a gene: 5. The CDR3 has 14 amino acids. The CDR3 sequence: CASSRRTGSTEAFF. DNA of the CDR3: TGCGCCAGCAGCCGGCGGACAGGGAGCACTGAAGCTTTCTTT.

This clonotype was recorded a few times. This chain connects TRBV20-1 to TRBJ2-5; the D is unclear. The J call may be mistaken, given a closer DNA end match to TRBJ2-1. In germline, CDR1 is DFQATT, CDR2 SNEGSKA (reference sequence). The CDR3 sequence is 12 residues long. DNA for the CDR3: TGCAGTGCTAGAGACAAGAACAATGAGCAGTTCTTC. Protein sequence: CSARDKNNEQFF.

The J gene is TRBJ2-5, the V gene TRBV10-3, with 13 positions matching TRBD2. Near its end, the DNA agrees better with TRBJ2-7, so the J call may be wrong. This CDR3 comprises 18 residues. The germline gives CDR1 ENHRY, CDR2 SYGVKD. This chain's CDR3 is CAISTSGREERISYEQYF. The CDR3 DNA is TGTGCCATCAGTACTAGCGGGAGGGAAGAAAGGATTTCGTACGAGCAGTACTTC.

This clonotype was observed a handful of times. The DNA for the CDR3 is TGTGCCAGCATTGGGAGGCGTGGGGATCCCTTCGATGGCTACACCTTC. Translation gives CASIGRRGDPFDGYTF. This chain joins TRBV6-5 and TRBJ1-2; D ambiguous. This CDR3 contains 16 residues. Trimming shortened V by 7 bases and J by 6 bases, and 24 bases separated the two germline ends. Germline CDR1 is MNHEY and CDR2 is SVGAGI.

The V and J genes are TRBV5-1 and TRBJ1-5; D unresolved. Germline-derived CDR1 and CDR2 are SGHRS and YFSETQ. The CDR3 totals 18 residues. V gave up 5 bases and J gave up 2 bases, with 23 bases separating them. This CDR3 is CASRLTVGRNNGNQPQHF. CDR3 coding DNA: TGCGCCAGCAGGCTAACGGTGGGGAGGAACAACGGCAATCAGCCCCAGCATTTT.

Only a few counts were recorded for this clonotype. The chain carries TRBV29-1 and TRBJ1-3; D is ambiguous. The CDR3 totals 15 residues. Germline V lookup: CDR1 SQVTM, CDR2 ANQGSEA. V was pared by 3 bases and J by 4 bases, with 16 bases between. In DNA, the CDR3 is TGCAGCGTTGATAATAGGGATCAGTCCGGAAACACCATATATTTT. The encoded protein is CSVDNRDQSGNTIYF.

The chain uses TRBV2 and TRBJ2-4, with 7 positions matching TRBD2. The V gene end was trimmed by 3 bases and the J gene end by 1 base; junction bases not matched to a gene: 3. Germline values: CDR1 SNHLY, CDR2 FYNNEI. The CDR3 is made up of 15 amino acids. The CDR3 spells CASSERGRAKNIQYF. In DNA form, the CDR3 reads TGTGCCAGCAGTGAGCGGGGGAGGGCCAAAAACATTCAGTACTTC.

This clonotype showed up just a few times. This chain connects TRBV11-2 to TRBJ2-5; 7 bases are shared with TRBD2. The CDR3 loop spans 13 amino acids. CDR1 SGHAT and CDR2 FQNNGV come from the germline V gene. V lost 3 bases, J lost 4 bases, and 2 bases stayed unmatched. In DNA form, the CDR3 reads TGTGCCAGCAGCTTTATAGCGGGAGAGACCCAGTACTTC. Amino acids: CASSFIAGETQYF.

The rearrangement uses TRBV12-3 or TRBV12-4 and TRBJ2-7, with 11 bases that match TRBD2. The length of the CDR3 is 13 residues. Unmatched junction bases numbered 2, after V lost 5 bases and J lost 5 bases. CDR3 loop: CASSPGLADEQYF. DNA for the CDR3: TGTGCCAGCAGTCCGGGACTAGCGGACGAGCAGTACTTC.

In its sample, this clonotype was seen a few times. The chain has TRBV6-1 and TRBJ2-7, with D hard to call. The ends were cut back, 8 bases at V and 0 bases at J, with 14 bases in the middle. CDR1 and CDR2 (germline): MNHNS, SASEGT. The CDR3 spans 14 residues. The CDR3 DNA reads TGTGCCAGCTCTCCCCTGTGGAGCTCCTACGAGCAGTACTTC. Translation gives CASSPLWSSYEQYF.

The V and J genes are TRBV9 and TRBJ2-5, with TRBD2 matching over 8 bases. Germline V gene lookup returns CDR1 SGDLS and CDR2 YYNGEE. CDR3 length: 17 amino acids. The ends lost 0 bases at V and 5 bases at J; junction bases unmatched: 12. The CDR3: CASSVGYSGIFGETQYF. DNA for the CDR3: TGTGCCAGCAGCGTAGGTTATAGCGGGATTTTTGGTGAGACCCAGTACTTC.

This clonotype was seen more than once but under ten times. The chain employs TRBV5-1 and TRBJ2-1; no firm D call. Germline CDR1 is SGHRS and CDR2 is YFSETQ. This CDR3 comprises 12 residues. V dropped 1 base and J dropped 8 bases, with 7 bases sitting between them. The CDR3 DNA sequence: TGCGCCAGCAGCTTGACCGTGGATGAGCAGTTCTTC. Protein: CASSLTVDEQFF.

The rearrangement uses TRBV5-1 and TRBJ1-1; D possibly corresponds to TRBD1 (5 bases). V was clipped by 1 base and J by 1 base, with 8 bases between them. The CDR3 has 14 residues. CDR1 is SGHRS, CDR2 YFSETQ, per germline. CDR3 sequence reads: CASSLTDRNTEAFF. CDR3 DNA sequence: TGCGCCAGCAGCTTGACCGACAGGAACACTGAAGCTTTCTTT. The whole variable domain, remainder taken from reference TRBV5-1 and TRBJ1-1, is KAGVTQTPRYLIKTRGQQVTLSCSPISGHRSVSWYQQTPGQGLQFLFEYFSETQRNKGNFPGRFSGRQFSNSRSEMNVSTLELGDSALYLCASSLTDRNTEAFFGQGTRLTVV.

The chain links TRBV29-1 to TRBJ1-4; D not resolved. Germline V gene data show CDR1 as SQVTM and CDR2 as ANQGSEA. The CDR3 has 13 amino acids. V shed 7 bases and J shed 8 bases, with 17 bases lying between them. CDR3 residues: CSGIDGLREKLFF. The CDR3, as DNA: TGCAGCGGGATAGACGGGCTACGAGAAAAACTGTTTTTT.

The V and J genes are TRBV7-9 and TRBJ2-7; 9 nucleotides align to TRBD2. This CDR3 is built from 14 residues. Germline loops: CDR1 SEHNR, CDR2 FQNEAQ (reference sequence). J was trimmed by 0 bases and V by 6 bases; bases with no gene match: 3. CDR3 DNA sequence: TGTGCCAGCAGGCGGGAGGGGAGCTCCTACGAGCAGTACTTC. It codes for CASRREGSSYEQYF. Full variable domain (missing parts from reference TRBV7-9 and TRBJ2-7): DTGVSQNPRHKITKRGQNVTFRCDPISEHNRLYWYRQTLGQGPEFLTYFQNEAQLEKSRLLSDRFSAERPKGSFSTLEIQRTEQGDSAMYLCASRREGSSYEQYFGPGTRLTVT.

V and J are TRBV3-1 and TRBJ2-1; perhaps TRBD2 as D (5 bases). The germline V and J ends were trimmed by 1 base and 0 bases, with 16 bases remaining between them. The CDR3 has 18 amino acids. Per the germline V gene, CDR1 is LGHDT and CDR2 is YNNKEL (reference sequence). This chain's CDR3 is CASSQGSGPSSSYNEQFF. In DNA, the CDR3 is TGTGCCAGCAGCCAAGGGAGCGGCCCTTCAAGCTCCTACAATGAGCAGTTCTTC.

Details on this clonotype: The junction shows a germline mismatch at one end, possibly a read error. The CDR3 DNA follows: TGTGCCATCAGTGAACAGGCTGCAACTAATGGAAAACTGTTTTTT. Its translation: CAISEQAATNGKLFF. The rearrangement links TRBV10-3 to TRBJ1-4; D might be TRBD1 (5 bases). This CDR3 region has 15 residues. Germline CDR1 and CDR2: ENHRY and SYGVKD.

This clonotype was recorded at least ten times. The J gene is TRBJ2-5, the V gene TRBV11-2; tentatively, D is TRBD1 or TRBD2 (6 bases each). Between the trimmed V and J ends, which lost 5 bases and 1 base, there was a span of 8 bases. The CDR3 totals 13 residues. Germline V CDR1 and CDR2: SGHAT, FQNNGV. CDR3 sequence (DNA): TGTGCCAGCAGCAGGGGGGTCCAAGAGACCCAGTACTTC. Its protein is CASSRGVQETQYF.

Concerning this clonotype itself: A read error may account for a junction end that differs from germline. As DNA, the CDR3 is TGTACCAGCAGCCAAGACGCGAGGGGCAATCAGCCCCAGCATTTT. Protein product: CTSSQDARGNQPQHF. The rearrangement links TRBV3-1 to TRBJ1-5; D unclear. This CDR3 spans 15 amino acids. Germline CDR1 reads LGHDT; CDR2 reads YNNKEL (reference sequence).

The chain joins TRBV28 to TRBJ2-1, with 9 bases that match TRBD1. Trimming cost V 5 bases and J 9 bases; bases outside gene matches: 8. The germline gives CDR1 MDHEN, CDR2 SYDVKM. The CDR3 runs 14 residues. CDR3 in DNA: TGTGCCAGCAGTCCAGTGGACAGGGGAGGTGAGCAGTTCTTC. Translation gives CASSPVDRGGEQFF.

This chain uses TRBV11-2 with TRBJ2-5; 14 nucleotides line up with TRBD2. CDR1 is SGHAT, CDR2 FQNNGV, per germline. J lost 1 base, V lost 3 bases, and 4 bases had no gene match. The CDR3 contains 17 residues. The CDR3, as DNA: TGTGCCAGCAGCTTCTGGACTAGCGGGGGGCCCCAAGAGACCCAGTACTTC. Its protein is CASSFWTSGGPQETQYF.

The chain combines TRBV7-8 with TRBJ2-5, with D perhaps TRBD2 (6 bases). The J call may be mistaken, given a closer DNA end match to TRBJ2-1. Germline values: CDR1 SGHVS, CDR2 FQNEAQ. This CDR3 spans 15 amino acids. As DNA, the CDR3 is TGTGCCAGCGTCCCCGGGAGTAGGTATGGCAATGAGCAGTTCTTC. Translated, it gives CASVPGSRYGNEQFF.

This clonotype was detected only a few times. The chain is built from TRBV20-1 and TRBJ2-7; TRBD2 agrees at 11 bases. The last part of the DNA fits TRBJ2-5 better; the J call may be wrong. Germline V gene data show CDR1 as DFQATT and CDR2 as SNEGSKA (reference sequence). The CDR3 has 13 amino acids. In nucleotides, the CDR3 is TGCAGTGCTAGGACTAGCGGGATAGAGACCCAGTACTTC. This gives the protein CSARTSGIETQYF.